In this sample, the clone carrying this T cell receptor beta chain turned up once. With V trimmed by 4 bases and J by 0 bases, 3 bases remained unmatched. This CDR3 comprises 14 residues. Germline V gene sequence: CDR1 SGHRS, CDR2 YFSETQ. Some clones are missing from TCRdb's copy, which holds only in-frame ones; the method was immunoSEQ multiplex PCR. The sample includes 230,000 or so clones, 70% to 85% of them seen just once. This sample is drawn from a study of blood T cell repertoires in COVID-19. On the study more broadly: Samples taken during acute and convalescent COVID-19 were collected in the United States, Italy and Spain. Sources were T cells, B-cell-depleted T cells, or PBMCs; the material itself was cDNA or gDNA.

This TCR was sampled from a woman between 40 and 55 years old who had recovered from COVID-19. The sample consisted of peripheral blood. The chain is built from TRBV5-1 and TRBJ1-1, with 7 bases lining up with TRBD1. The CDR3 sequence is CASSAGQMNTEAFF. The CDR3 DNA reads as TGCGCCAGCAGCGCGGGACAGATGAACACTGAAGCTTTCTTT.